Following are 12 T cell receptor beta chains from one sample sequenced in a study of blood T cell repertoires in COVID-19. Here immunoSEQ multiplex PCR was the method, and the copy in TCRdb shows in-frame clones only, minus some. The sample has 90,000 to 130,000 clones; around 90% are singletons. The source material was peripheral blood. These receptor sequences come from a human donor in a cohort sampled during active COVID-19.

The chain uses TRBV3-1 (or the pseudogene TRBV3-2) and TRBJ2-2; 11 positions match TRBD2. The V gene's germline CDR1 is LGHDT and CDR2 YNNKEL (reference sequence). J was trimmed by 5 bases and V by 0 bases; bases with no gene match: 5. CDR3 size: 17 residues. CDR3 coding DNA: TGTGCCAGCAGCCAAGATGTAGCGGGGGGGCTGACCGGGGAGCTGTTTTTT. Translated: CASSQDVAGGLTGELFF.

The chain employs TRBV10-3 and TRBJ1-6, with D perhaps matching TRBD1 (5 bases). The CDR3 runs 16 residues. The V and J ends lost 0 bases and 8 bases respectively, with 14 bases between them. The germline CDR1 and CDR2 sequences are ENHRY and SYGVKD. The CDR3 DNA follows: TGTGCCATCAGTGAGTCAGGGGAAGACTCGGATTCACCCCTCCACTTT. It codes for CAISESGEDSDSPLHF.

The CDR3 DNA sequence: TGTGCCTGCGGACAGGGGAATGGCTACACCTTC. It encodes CACGQGNGYTF. The chain joins TRBV30 to TRBJ1-2, with TRBD1 matching 9 bases. Germline CDR1 and CDR2: GTSNPN and SVGIG (reference sequence). The length of the CDR3 is 11 residues. Trimming at V came to 6 bases and at J to 6 bases, leaving 2 bases not matched to a gene.

The CDR3 region is CASSEETGGSYEQYF. CDR3 bases: TGTGCCAGCAGTGAGGAAACGGGAGGGAGCTACGAGCAGTACTTC. This chain joins TRBV6-4 and TRBJ2-7; 8 bases are shared with TRBD2. CDR1 is MRHNA, CDR2 SNTAGT, per germline. The CDR3 is 15 residues long. Trimming at V came to 3 bases and at J to 3 bases, leaving 7 bases not matched to a gene.

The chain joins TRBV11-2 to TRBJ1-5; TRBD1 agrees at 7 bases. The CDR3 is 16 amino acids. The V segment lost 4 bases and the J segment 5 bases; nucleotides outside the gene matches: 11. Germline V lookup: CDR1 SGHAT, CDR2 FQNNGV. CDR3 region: CASSSGQTLWDQPQHF. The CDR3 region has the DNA TGTGCCAGCAGCTCGGGACAGACGTTGTGGGATCAGCCCCAGCATTTT.

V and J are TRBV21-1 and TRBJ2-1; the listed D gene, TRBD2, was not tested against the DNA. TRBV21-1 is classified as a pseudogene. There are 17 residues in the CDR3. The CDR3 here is CASSKIAMAGEYNEQFF. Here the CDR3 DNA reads TGTGCCAGCAGCAAAATAGCAATGGCGGGAGAATACAATGAGCAGTTCTTC.

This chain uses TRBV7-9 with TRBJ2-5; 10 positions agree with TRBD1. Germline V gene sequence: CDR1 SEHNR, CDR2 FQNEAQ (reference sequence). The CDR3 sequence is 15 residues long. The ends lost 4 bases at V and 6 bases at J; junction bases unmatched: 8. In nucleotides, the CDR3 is TGTGCCAGCAGCTACTCGGGACAGGGGATACAGACCCAGTACTTC. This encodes CASSYSGQGIQTQYF.

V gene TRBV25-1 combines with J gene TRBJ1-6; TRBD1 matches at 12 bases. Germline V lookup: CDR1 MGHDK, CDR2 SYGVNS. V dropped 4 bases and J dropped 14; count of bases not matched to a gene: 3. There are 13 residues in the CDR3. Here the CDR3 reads CASSGDRGQTLHF. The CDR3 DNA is TGTGCCAGCAGTGGGGACAGGGGGCAAACCCTCCACTTT.

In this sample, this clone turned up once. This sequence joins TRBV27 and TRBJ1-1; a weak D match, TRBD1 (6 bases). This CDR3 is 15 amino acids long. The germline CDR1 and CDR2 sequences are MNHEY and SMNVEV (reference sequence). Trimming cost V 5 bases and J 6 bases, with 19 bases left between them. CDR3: CASSKEPGDASEAFF. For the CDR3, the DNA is TGTGCCAGCAGTAAAGAACCAGGGGACGCGTCTGAAGCTTTCTTT.

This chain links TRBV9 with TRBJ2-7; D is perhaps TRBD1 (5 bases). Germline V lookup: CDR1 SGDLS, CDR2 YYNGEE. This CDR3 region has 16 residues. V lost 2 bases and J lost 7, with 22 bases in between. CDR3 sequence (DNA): TGTGCCAGCAGCGTCGTGGCAGGGAACCTCTTACAAGAGCAGTACTTC. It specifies CASSVVAGNLLQEQYF.

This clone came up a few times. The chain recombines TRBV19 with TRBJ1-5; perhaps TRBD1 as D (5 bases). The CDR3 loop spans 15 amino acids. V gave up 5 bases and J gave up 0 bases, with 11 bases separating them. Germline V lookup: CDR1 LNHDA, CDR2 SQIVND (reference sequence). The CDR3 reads CASSPRQYSNQPQHF. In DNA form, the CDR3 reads TGTGCCAGTAGTCCGCGACAGTATAGCAATCAGCCCCAGCATTTT.

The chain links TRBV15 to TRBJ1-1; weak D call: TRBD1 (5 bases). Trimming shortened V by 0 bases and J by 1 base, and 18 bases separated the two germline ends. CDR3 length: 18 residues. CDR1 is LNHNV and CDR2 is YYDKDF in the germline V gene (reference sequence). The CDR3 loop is CATSRDYGGWDGNTEAFF. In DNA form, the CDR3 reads TGTGCCACCAGCAGAGATTACGGGGGTTGGGATGGGAACACTGAAGCTTTCTTT. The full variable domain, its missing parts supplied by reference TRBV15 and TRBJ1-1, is DAMVIQNPRYQVTQFGKPVTLSCSQTLNHNVMYWYQQKSSQAPKLLFHYYDKDFNNEADTPDNFQSRRPNTSFCFLDIRSPGLGDTAMYLCATSRDYGGWDGNTEAFFGQGTRLTVV.